Included here is one TCR beta chain sequence, with context. Its antigen remains unidentified. After constant-region reverse-primer amplification, full-length variable regions underwent semi-nested PCR with Nested Universal Primer A. TCRdb re-called the 5' RACE reads with MiXCR, one entry per CDR3 protein. This table has 50,000 to 60,000 distinct CDR3 sequences, 20% to 25% appearing once. Study outcomes and limitations: Tumor Tregs overlapped most with tumor, then blood, naive CD4+ cells. Tumor memory CD4+ T cell TCR gene usage clustered with blood and lymph node memory CD4+ cells and lymph node naive CD4+ cells.

The sorted Tregs were CD4+CD25+CD127-/low cells. The sequencing sample was made of tumor-infiltrating Tregs sorted from the breast tumor. The clonotype was recovered from a female donor with breast cancer.

The CDR3: CASSPNNGYEQYF. CDR3 bases: TGTGCCAGCAGTCCCAACAACGGCTACGAGCAGTACTTC. This chain joins TRBV7-3 and TRBJ2-7; D is unclear. Germline V gene sequence: CDR1 SGHTA, CDR2 FQGTGA. The CDR3 extends over 13 amino acids. Trimming took 6 bases from V and 3 from J, leaving 12 bases between them.